The TCR beta chain under discussion was sequenced for a study of shared clonotypes between healthy human individuals. Study information: Those who served as donors were a couple of women and three men between the ages of 18 and 49.

TCRdb's copy holds only in-frame clones and misses some; the assay was immunoSEQ multiplex PCR. The data show around 750,000 clones, with roughly 70% seen just once and more than 1.5% held by the top ten. Researchers partitioned CD4+ cells into CD45RA+ naive and CD45RA-negative memory subsets. The germline gives CDR1 ENHRY, CDR2 SYGVKD. CDR3 size: 16 residues. V gave up 10 bases and J gave up 0 bases, with 21 bases separating them. Material: memory CD4+ T cells sorted from blood. Stated subset: CD45RA-negative fraction. This receptor was obtained from a woman aged 25-40 years in good health. The chain links TRBV10-3 to TRBJ1-1, with TRBD1 as a possible D gene (5 bases). Here the CDR3 reads CATIGRQTAMNTEAFF. In DNA form, the CDR3 reads TGTGCCACCATTGGGCGCCAGACAGCGATGAACACTGAAGCTTTCTTT.